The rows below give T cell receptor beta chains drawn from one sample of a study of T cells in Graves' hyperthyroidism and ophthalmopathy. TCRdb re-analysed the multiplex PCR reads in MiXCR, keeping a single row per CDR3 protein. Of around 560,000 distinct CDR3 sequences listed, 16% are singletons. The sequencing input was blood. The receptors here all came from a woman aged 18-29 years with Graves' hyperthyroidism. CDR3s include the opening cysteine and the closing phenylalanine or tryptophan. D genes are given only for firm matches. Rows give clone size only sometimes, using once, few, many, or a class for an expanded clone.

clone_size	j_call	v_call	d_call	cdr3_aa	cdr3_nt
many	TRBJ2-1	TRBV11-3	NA	CASSYRDNEQFF	TGTGCCAGCAGCTACCGGGACAATGAGCAGTTCTTC
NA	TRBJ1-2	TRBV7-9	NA	CASSTRGSREGYTF	TGTGCCAGCAGCACCAGGGGATCGAGGGAGGGCTACACCTTC
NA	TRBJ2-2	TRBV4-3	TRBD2	CASSPRTSGVTGELFF	TGCGCCAGCAGCCCGCGGACTAGCGGGGTCACCGGGGAGCTGTTTTTT
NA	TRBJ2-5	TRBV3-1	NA	CASSQFPGPETQYF	TGTGCCAGCAGCCAATTTCCGGGTCCCGAGACCCAGTACTTC
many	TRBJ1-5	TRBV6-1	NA	CASSVGGAGGNQPQHF	TGTGCCAGCAGTGTAGGGGGGGCAGGTGGCAATCAGCCCCAGCATTTT
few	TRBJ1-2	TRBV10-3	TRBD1	CAISSGQGGYTF	TGTGCCATCAGTTCGGGACAGGGGGGCTACACCTTC
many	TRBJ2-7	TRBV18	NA	CASSPYETGIEQYF	TGTGCCAGCTCACCTTATGAAACAGGGATCGAGCAGTACTTC
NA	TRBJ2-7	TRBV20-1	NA	CSARAGRGNEQYF	TGCAGTGCTAGAGCAGGGAGAGGGAACGAGCAGTACTTC
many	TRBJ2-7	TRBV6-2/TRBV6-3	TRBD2	CASSSGSEQYF	TGTGCCAGCAGTAGCGGGAGCGAGCAGTACTTC
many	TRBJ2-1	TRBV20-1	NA	CSASRQVFGLSSYNEQFF	TGCAGTGCTAGCAGACAAGTCTTCGGGCTAAGCTCCTACAATGAGCAGTTCTTC
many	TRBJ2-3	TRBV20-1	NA	CSARDDGGTDTQYF	TGCAGTGCTAGAGATGATGGGGGCACAGATACGCAGTATTTT
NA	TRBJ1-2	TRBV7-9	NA	CASSLTGTIEYGYTF	TGTGCCAGCAGCCTGACCGGGACAATAGAATATGGCTACACCTTC
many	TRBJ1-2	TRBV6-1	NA	CASSVARGNYGYTF	TGTGCCAGCAGTGTGGCGAGGGGAAACTATGGCTACACCTTC
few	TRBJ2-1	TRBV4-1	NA	CASSQAGVKNYNEQFF	TGCGCCAGCAGCCAAGCAGGGGTCAAAAACTACAATGAGCAGTTCTTC
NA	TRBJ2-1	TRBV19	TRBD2	CASSRAAGGYNEQFF	TGTGCCAGTAGTCGGGCAGCGGGGGGCTACAATGAGCAGTTCTTC
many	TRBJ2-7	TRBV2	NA	CASGTEPLTYEQYF	TGTGCCAGCGGCACTGAGCCCCTTACCTACGAGCAGTACTTC
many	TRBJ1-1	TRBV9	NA	CASSAVGAGMNTEAFF	TGTGCCAGCAGCGCAGTCGGTGCAGGGATGAACACTGAAGCTTTCTTT
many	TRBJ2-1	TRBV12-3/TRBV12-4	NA	CASSFSAGKTNEQFF	TGTGCCAGCAGTTTTAGCGCCGGGAAAACCAATGAGCAGTTCTTC
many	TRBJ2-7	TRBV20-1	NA	CSARWTYEQYF	TGCAGTGCTAGGTGGACTTACGAGCAGTACTTC
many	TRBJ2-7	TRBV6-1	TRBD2	CASSPSGGGAYEQYF	TGTGCCAGCAGCCCCTCTGGCGGGGGGGCCTACGAGCAGTACTTC
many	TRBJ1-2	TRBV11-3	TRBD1	CASSSTGAAGYTF	TGTGCCAGCAGCTCGACAGGGGCGGCAGGCTACACCTTC
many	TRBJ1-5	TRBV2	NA	CASKAFLVADSNQPQHF	TGTGCCAGCAAGGCTTTTTTAGTGGCGGATAGCAATCAGCCCCAGCATTTT
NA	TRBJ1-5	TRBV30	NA	CAWSQGTDQPQHF	TGTGCCTGGAGCCAGGGCACAGATCAGCCCCAGCATTTT
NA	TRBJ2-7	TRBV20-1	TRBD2	CSARDMTSGAPGYEQYF	TGCAGTGCTAGAGATATGACTAGCGGGGCCCCGGGCTACGAGCAGTACTTC
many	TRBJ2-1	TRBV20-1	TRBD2	CSARPPGLADRNEQFF	TGCAGTGCTAGACCTCCGGGACTAGCGGACCGCAATGAGCAGTTCTTC
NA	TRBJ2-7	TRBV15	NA	CATSKSYSLSGVPYEQYF	TGTGCCACCAGCAAATCATACAGTCTTTCTGGGGTTCCCTACGAGCAGTACTTC
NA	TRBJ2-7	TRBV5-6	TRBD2	CASSFGRGRAYEQYF	TGTGCCAGCAGCTTCGGACGCGGGAGGGCCTACGAGCAGTACTTC
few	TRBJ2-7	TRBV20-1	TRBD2	CSAPLLAASSGRSNEQYF	TGCAGTGCTCCCCTCCTGGCCGCTTCTAGCGGGAGATCAAACGAGCAGTACTTC
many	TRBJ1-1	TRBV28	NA	CASSPTRGSAEAFF	TGTGCCAGCAGTCCGACCAGGGGTTCTGCTGAAGCTTTCTTT
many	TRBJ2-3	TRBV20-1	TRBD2	CSARDIPGLASLTDTQYF	TGCAGTGCTAGAGATATACCGGGACTAGCGTCTTTGACAGATACGCAGTATTTT
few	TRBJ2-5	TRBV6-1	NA	CASSVRQVQETQYF	TGTGCCAGCAGTGTACGGCAGGTCCAAGAGACCCAGTACTTC
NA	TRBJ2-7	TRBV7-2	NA	CASSSTGRGYEQYF	TGTGCCAGCAGCTCAACAGGGAGGGGTTACGAGCAGTACTTC
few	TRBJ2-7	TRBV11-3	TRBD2	CASSSNAGGKYEQYF	TGTGCCAGCAGCTCCAATGCGGGGGGAAAGTACGAGCAGTACTTC
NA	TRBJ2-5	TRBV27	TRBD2	CASSFFAGGQETQYF	TGTGCCAGCAGTTTTTTTGCGGGAGGTCAAGAGACCCAGTACTTC
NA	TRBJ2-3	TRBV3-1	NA	CASSQDLGRSLSTDTQYF	TGTGCCAGCAGCCAAGACCTGGGGCGCTCCCTTAGTACAGATACGCAGTATTTT
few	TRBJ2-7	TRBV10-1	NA	CASSEAGAAYEQYF	TGCGCCAGCAGTGAGGCAGGGGCGGCCTACGAGCAGTACTTC
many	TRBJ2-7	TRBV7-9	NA	CASSPRYSYEQYF	TGTGCCAGCAGCCCCCGGTACTCCTACGAGCAGTACTTC
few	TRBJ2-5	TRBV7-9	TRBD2	CASSASGGGDRETQYF	TGTGCCAGCAGCGCTTCGGGCGGGGGGGATCGAGAGACCCAGTACTTC
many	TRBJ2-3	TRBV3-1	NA	CASSHVGTDTQYF	TGTGCCAGCAGCCATGTCGGGACAGATACGCAGTATTTT
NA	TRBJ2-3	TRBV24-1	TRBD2	CATSESTSRNTDTQYF	TGTGCCACCAGTGAATCGACTAGCAGAAACACAGATACGCAGTATTTT
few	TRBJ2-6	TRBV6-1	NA	CASSEAPRQRAGANVLTF	TGTGCCAGCAGTGAAGCCCCACGACAGCGAGCTGGGGCCAACGTCCTGACTTTC
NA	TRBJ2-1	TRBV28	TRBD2	CASGLASREQFF	TGTGCCAGCGGACTAGCTTCACGTGAGCAGTTCTTC